This entry lists 7 T cell receptor beta chains sequenced from one sample in a study of blood T cell repertoires in COVID-19. Clones were sequenced by immunoSEQ multiplex PCR, and TCRdb holds only the in-frame ones, with some missing. The table shows roughly 390,000 clones, with roughly 85% occurring only once. The specimen sequenced was peripheral blood. The receptors derive from a woman between 18 and 29 years old with acute or convalescent COVID-19.

The J gene is TRBJ2-3, the V gene TRBV6-5; D unresolved. The CDR3 extends over 11 amino acids. Germline-derived CDR1 and CDR2 are MNHEY and SVGAGI. V was cut by 8 bases and J by 8 bases, with 11 bases left in between. Here the CDR3 DNA reads TGTGCCAGCGGTCGAGCCGGTACGCAGTATTTT. Translation gives CASGRAGTQYF.

The chain links TRBV6-6 to TRBJ2-7; D possibly corresponds to TRBD1 (6 bases). The germline CDR1 and CDR2 sequences are MNHNY and SVGAGI (reference sequence). The CDR3 has 13 amino acids. Trimming cost V 6 bases and J 0 bases, with 9 bases left between them. CDR3 nucleotides: TGTGCCAGCAGGAGGGACAACTCCTACGAGCAGTACTTC. Translating it yields CASRRDNSYEQYF.

This chain joins TRBV6-1 and TRBJ1-2, with 7 nucleotides matching TRBD1. The germline V gene has CDR1 MNHNS and CDR2 SASEGT. Trimming took 6 bases from V and 7 from J; bases not matched to a gene: 8. The CDR3 is 13 residues long. The CDR3 bases are TGTGCCAGCAGCCCAGGGGGTGATGTTGGCTACACCTTC. Residues: CASSPGGDVGYTF.

V gene TRBV6-6 combines with J gene TRBJ2-7; 9 bases align to TRBD1. The CDR3 sequence is 15 residues long. Trimming at V came to 7 bases and at J to 0 bases, leaving 7 bases not matched to a gene. Germline CDR1 is MNHNY and CDR2 is SVGAGI (reference sequence). The CDR3 spells CASNLQGASSYEQYF. The DNA for the CDR3 is TGTGCCAGCAATTTACAGGGGGCAAGCTCCTACGAGCAGTACTTC.

This clone was seen only once. This chain uses TRBV7-8 with TRBJ1-1; 8 bases are shared with TRBD1. The V and J ends lost 5 bases and 1 base, in that order; junction bases with no gene match: 9. The CDR3 contains 16 residues. Germline V gene lookup returns CDR1 SGHVS and CDR2 FQNEAQ. CDR3 coding DNA: TGTGCCAGCAGCCTCTATGACAGGGGAACGAACACTGAAGCTTTCTTT. Its translation is CASSLYDRGTNTEAFF.

A remark on this clone: Other DNA sequences of this sample code for an identical CDR3. This rearrangement joins TRBV7-2 to TRBJ1-6; the match to TRBD1 covers 8 bases. The V and J ends lost 5 bases and 7 bases, in that order; junction bases with no gene match: 7. The CDR3 extends over 15 amino acids. In germline, CDR1 is SGHTA, CDR2 FQGNSA. This CDR3 is CASSRTGPPNSPLHF. The CDR3 DNA sequence: TGTGCCAGCAGCCGGACAGGGCCACCCAATTCACCCCTCCACTTT.

With regard to this clone: Other DNA sequences in this sample translate to the same CDR3. The chain links TRBV6-1 to TRBJ2-2; the D gene is possibly TRBD2 (5 bases). Deletions cut 2 bases from V and 2 bases from J, with 9 bases between. The CDR3 extends over 15 amino acids. CDR1 MNHNS and CDR2 SASEGT come from the germline V gene. The CDR3 protein is CASSEMRANTGELFF. The CDR3 DNA follows: TGTGCCAGCAGTGAAATGCGGGCCAACACCGGGGAGCTGTTTTTT.